This T cell receptor beta chain was captured in a study of blood T cell repertoires in COVID-19. Per the original data handling: Reference gene primers were amplified, and this amplification served to estimate nucleated cell counts. Profiled with immunoSEQ multiplex PCR; TCRdb holds only in-frame clones, not every one. That table gives V, J and clone size, and the DNA gave D and trimming. The sample gives about 330,000 clones, around 90% of which show up once; roughly a tenth is in the top ten. Sequenced material: peripheral blood. This TCR was recovered from a man between 25 and 39 years old with COVID-19, enrolled during active disease.

The CDR3 region is CASSSGQGGNEQFF. The DNA for the CDR3 is TGTGCCAGCAGCTCGGGACAGGGGGGCAATGAGCAGTTCTTC. The chain employs TRBV7-2 and TRBJ2-1; 11 nucleotides line up with TRBD1. Per germline, CDR1 SGHTA and CDR2 FQGNSA. Losses at the gene ends were 4 bases for V and 6 bases for J; bases not matched to a gene: 2. The CDR3 spans 14 residues.